Following are 32 T cell receptor beta chains from one sample sequenced in a study of blood T cell repertoires in COVID-19. Sequenced by immunoSEQ multiplex PCR; TCRdb stores in-frame clones only, minus some. The profile shows around 180,000 clones, around 90% of them singletons. The sample taken for sequencing was peripheral blood. These receptors were obtained from a man aged 55 to 70 with acute or convalescent COVID-19.

V is TRBV6-4 and J is TRBJ2-1; possible D gene TRBD1, 5 bases. Germline-derived CDR1 and CDR2 are MRHNA and SNTAGT. V lost 6 bases to trimming and J lost 2 bases, with 14 bases between them. The CDR3 spans 15 residues. The CDR3 nucleotides read TGTGCCAGCAGCAAAGACAGTCGCGCCTACAATGAGCAGTTCTTC. This translates into CASSKDSRAYNEQFF.

A single count supports this clone. The chain combines TRBV7-8 with TRBJ1-5; D is unclear. The CDR3 runs 15 residues. CDR1 is SGHVS and CDR2 is FQNEAQ in the germline V gene. Trimming took off 3 bases at V and 3 bases at J, with 12 bases between the two ends. Here the CDR3 DNA reads TGTGCCAGCAGCTTTGAGGGCCCCTACAATCAGCCCCAGCATTTT. Encoded protein: CASSFEGPYNQPQHF.

CDR3 bases: TGCGCCAGCAGCCCTGGACTAGCGGGAGTCTACGAGCAGTACTTC. The encoded protein is CASSPGLAGVYEQYF. The rearrangement links TRBV5-1 to TRBJ2-7, with 13 bases that match TRBD2. V shed 4 bases and J 3 bases; nucleotides not matched to a gene: 4. CDR1 and CDR2 (germline): SGHRS, YFSETQ. This CDR3 contains 15 residues. Using reference TRBV5-1 and TRBJ2-7 for the parts outside the CDR3, the full variable domain is KAGVTQTPRYLIKTRGQQVTLSCSPISGHRSVSWYQQTPGQGLQFLFEYFSETQRNKGNFPGRFSGRQFSNSRSEMNVSTLELGDSALYLCASSPGLAGVYEQYFGPGTRLTVT.

V is TRBV5-1 and J is TRBJ2-1; 7 bases agree with TRBD2. The trim removed 7 bases at V and 0 bases at J, leaving 4 bases unmatched. The length of the CDR3 is 14 residues. Germline CDR1 SGHRS, CDR2 YFSETQ. CDR3: CASAGGSSYNEQFF. In DNA form, the CDR3 reads TGCGCCAGCGCCGGGGGGAGCTCCTACAATGAGCAGTTCTTC.

The chain combines TRBV6-5 with TRBJ1-1; D ambiguous. V gave up 6 bases and J gave up 3 bases, with 8 bases separating them. Germline lookup yields CDR1 MNHEY and CDR2 SVGAGI. This CDR3 spans 12 amino acids. The CDR3 DNA reads as TGTGCCAGCAGAAACAGCTACACTGAAGCTTTCTTT. As protein: CASRNSYTEAFF.

The chain links TRBV7-9 to TRBJ1-1; D might be TRBD1 (5 bases). V dropped 4 bases and J dropped 4 bases, with 13 bases sitting between them. Looked up from germline, CDR1 is SEHNR and CDR2 is FQNEAQ (reference sequence). The CDR3 is 14 residues long. For the CDR3, the DNA is TGTGCCAGCAGCTCCAACCTAAGGGGCACTGAAGCTTTCTTT. It translates to CASSSNLRGTEAFF.

The chain links TRBV11-3 to TRBJ1-3; D gene unclear. Trimming cost V 7 bases and J 4 bases, with 8 bases left between them. There are 12 residues in the CDR3. Looked up from germline, CDR1 is SGHNT and CDR2 is YENEEA. The CDR3 region has the DNA TGTGCCAGCAACCCGGGGGGAAACACCATATATTTT. Residues: CASNPGGNTIYF.

The chain links TRBV6-2 or TRBV6-3 to TRBJ2-7; 10 bases are shared with TRBD1. CDR3 length equals 17 residues. V lost 2 bases, J lost 6 bases, and 13 bases stayed unmatched. Germline CDR1 is MNHEY and CDR2 is SVGEGT. CDR3 residues: CASSYGGQGKNPFEQYF. The CDR3, as DNA: TGTGCCAGCAGTTACGGGGGACAGGGGAAGAATCCTTTCGAGCAGTACTTC.

This chain connects TRBV5-4 to TRBJ1-3; D unresolved. In germline, CDR1 is SGHNT, CDR2 YYREEE (reference sequence). The CDR3 runs to 16 residues. V lost 3 bases and J lost 2, with 15 bases in between. CDR3 in DNA: TGTGCCAGCAGCTATCAACGGACTGGAGCTGGAAACACCATATATTTT. It encodes CASSYQRTGAGNTIYF.

V usage is TRBV12-5 and J usage is TRBJ2-3; TRBD1 might be the D (6 bases). V lost 5 bases to trimming and J lost 0 bases, with 12 bases between them. The CDR3 extends over 15 amino acids. Germline CDR1 is LGHNT and CDR2 is FRNRAP. CDR3 sequence: CASGLDRHSTDTQYF. The DNA of the CDR3 is TGTGCTAGTGGTCTCGACAGGCATAGCACAGATACGCAGTATTTT.

Only a few counts were recorded for this clone. The rearrangement uses TRBV5-1 and TRBJ1-5; D unclear. The CDR3 is made up of 14 amino acids. Trimming removed 4 bases from V and 1 base from J, with 9 bases in between. Germline V lookup: CDR1 SGHRS, CDR2 YFSETQ. In DNA form, the CDR3 reads TGCGCCAGCAGCCTAGACGGAAGCAATCAGCCCCAGCATTTT. Protein product: CASSLDGSNQPQHF.

The chain's CDR3 is CAWSVGTLTINQPQHF. The CDR3 DNA reads TGTGCCTGGAGTGTCGGCACCCTGACAATAAATCAGCCCCAGCATTTT. This chain uses TRBV30 with TRBJ1-5; the D is unclear. The V end lost 0 bases, the J end lost 4 bases, and 16 bases lay between the germline ends. The CDR3 loop spans 16 amino acids. Looked up from germline, CDR1 is GTSNPN and CDR2 is SVGIG (reference sequence).

This chain uses TRBV20-1 with TRBJ2-5; the D is unclear. V lost 6 bases to trimming and J lost 3 bases, with 8 bases between them. Germline CDR1 and CDR2: DFQATT and SNEGSKA (reference sequence). CDR3 size: 11 residues. The CDR3 loop is CSAQVEETQYF. CDR3 nucleotide sequence: TGCAGTGCCCAGGTAGAAGAGACCCAGTACTTC.

This chain connects TRBV7-2 to TRBJ2-3; TRBD2 agrees at 7 bases. This CDR3 is built from 11 residues. CDR1 and CDR2 from the germline V gene are SGHTA and FQGNSA. Trimming took 8 bases from V and 4 from J; bases not matched to a gene: 0. The CDR3 spells CASAGADTQYF. The DNA of the CDR3 is TGTGCCAGCGCGGGGGCAGATACGCAGTATTTT.

In this sample, this clone turned up once. The genes are TRBV6-6 and TRBJ1-1, with D unresolved. The V gene's germline CDR1 is MNHNY and CDR2 SVGAGI (reference sequence). V was trimmed by 0 bases and J by 5 bases, leaving 13 bases between them. This CDR3 region has 15 residues. CDR3 sequence (DNA): TGTGCCAGCAGTTACTCGAGGGTGATTGGGACTGAAGCTTTCTTT. Its protein product is CASSYSRVIGTEAFF.

The CDR3 here is CASSQEGLGINEQFF. CDR3 coding DNA: TGTGCCAGCAGCCAAGAGGGACTCGGTATCAATGAGCAGTTCTTC. V usage is TRBV14 and J usage is TRBJ2-1, with D possibly TRBD2 on 6 matching bases. Germline CDR1 is SGHDN and CDR2 is FVKESK. The V and J ends lost 0 bases and 6 bases respectively, with 12 bases between them. This CDR3 comprises 15 residues. The full variable domain, in which reference TRBV14 and TRBJ2-1 provide the parts outside the CDR3, is EAGVTQFPSHSVIEKGQTVTLRCDPISGHDNLYWYRRVMGKEIKFLLHFVKESKQDESGMPNNRFLAERTGGTYSTLKVQPAELEDSGVYFCASSQEGLGINEQFFGPGTRLTVL.

This chain links TRBV30 with TRBJ1-4; TRBD1 might be the D (6 bases). This CDR3 spans 13 amino acids. In germline, CDR1 is GTSNPN, CDR2 SVGIG (reference sequence). Trimming cost V 4 bases and J 8 bases, with 14 bases left between them. Here the CDR3 reads CAWKQGRGEKLFF. CDR3 DNA sequence: TGTGCCTGGAAACAGGGTAGAGGCGAAAAACTGTTTTTT.

The rearrangement joins TRBV2 to TRBJ2-1; TRBD2 is a possible D gene (6 bases). Germline V gene lookup returns CDR1 SNHLY and CDR2 FYNNEI. Between the trimmed V and J ends, which lost 6 bases and 6 bases, there was a span of 15 bases. This CDR3 is 14 amino acids long. The CDR3 DNA follows: TGTGCCAGCAGCCCAGGCGCGGGAACCAATGAGCAGTTCTTC. It codes for CASSPGAGTNEQFF. Drawing the rest from reference TRBV2 and TRBJ2-1, the complete variable domain is EPEVTQTPSHQVTQMGQEVILRCVPISNHLYFYWYRQILGQKVEFLVSFYNNEISEKSEIFDDQFSVERPDGSNFTLKIRSTKLEDSAMYFCASSPGAGTNEQFFGPGTRLTVL.

V is TRBV5-1 and J is TRBJ1-1; 7 bases are a match to TRBD1. Germline CDR1 SGHRS, CDR2 YFSETQ. The CDR3 contains 11 residues. V was clipped by 5 bases and J by 8 bases; unmatched bases: 3. The DNA for the CDR3 is TGCGCCAGCAGTAGGGACAGCGAAGCTTTCTTT. Translated, it gives CASSRDSEAFF.

The chain combines TRBV2 with TRBJ1-5; 9 bases are a match to TRBD1. The germline V gene has CDR1 SNHLY and CDR2 FYNNEI. The CDR3 spans 14 residues. Losses at the gene ends were 6 bases for V and 6 bases for J; bases not matched to a gene: 6. The CDR3 DNA reads as TGTGCCAGCAGGGGGGGACAGGGCGGTCAGCCCCAGCATTTT. It encodes CASRGGQGGQPQHF.

V usage is TRBV6-6 and J usage is TRBJ1-3; D is ambiguous. This CDR3 contains 15 residues. Deletions cut 8 bases from V and 0 bases from J, with 14 bases between. Germline CDR1 is MNHNY and CDR2 is SVGAGI (reference sequence). The CDR3 loop reads CASAGSLLSGNTIYF. The DNA for the CDR3 is TGTGCCAGCGCGGGAAGTCTGCTCTCTGGAAACACCATATATTTT.

The chain has TRBV6-5 and TRBJ2-3; possible D gene TRBD1, 6 bases. Trimming took 2 bases from V and 3 from J, leaving 6 bases between them. Per germline, CDR1 MNHEY and CDR2 SVGAGI. The CDR3 is made up of 13 amino acids. CDR3 sequence (DNA): TGTGCCAGCAGTTACGACAGGACAGATACGCAGTATTTT. Encoded protein: CASSYDRTDTQYF.

This chain joins TRBV7-2 and TRBJ2-7, with TRBD1 matching over 8 bases. Germline V gives CDR1 SGHTA, CDR2 FQGNSA. With V trimmed by 2 bases and J by 0 bases, 6 bases remained unmatched. The CDR3 is 16 amino acids. The CDR3 loop reads CASSLQGQALSYEQYF. The CDR3, as DNA: TGTGCCAGCAGCTTACAGGGACAGGCCCTCTCCTACGAGCAGTACTTC.

This chain links TRBV12-5 with TRBJ2-1, with 7 bases fitting TRBD1. The CDR3 runs to 13 residues. Germline CDR1 and CDR2: LGHNT and FRNRAP. V lost 6 bases to trimming and J lost 13 bases; unmatched junction nucleotides: 12. DNA of the CDR3: TGTGCTAGTGGCCGCGGACAGGCCCCTCTCCAGTTCTTC. The encoded protein is CASGRGQAPLQFF.

The V call is TRBV5-1, the J call TRBJ1-1; TRBD1 matches at 7 bases. V was clipped by 2 bases and J by 4 bases; unmatched bases: 17. The germline V gene has CDR1 SGHRS and CDR2 YFSETQ. This CDR3 spans 18 amino acids. DNA for the CDR3: TGCGCCAGCAGCTTTACCCAAGGGACAGTCACACAGGGCACTGAAGCTTTCTTT. It yields the protein CASSFTQGTVTQGTEAFF.

The V gene is TRBV11-2, the J gene TRBJ1-6; TRBD1 agrees at 9 bases. V lost 5 bases to trimming and J lost 9 bases; unmatched junction nucleotides: 5. Germline loops: CDR1 SGHAT, CDR2 FQNNGV. The CDR3 has 14 residues. This chain's CDR3 is CASSPGTGLSPLHF. The CDR3 DNA reads TGTGCCAGCAGCCCGGGGACAGGGCTTTCACCCCTCCACTTT. The full variable domain, completed using reference TRBV11-2 and TRBJ1-6, is EAGVAQSPRYKIIEKRQSVAFWCNPISGHATLYWYQQILGQGPKLLIQFQNNGVVDDSQLPKDRFSAERLKGVDSTLKIQPAKLEDSAVYLCASSPGTGLSPLHFGNGTRLTVT.

The rearrangement uses TRBV30 and TRBJ2-1; 12 positions match TRBD1. This CDR3 is built from 14 residues. Per the germline V gene, CDR1 is GTSNPN and CDR2 is SVGIG (reference sequence). V lost 5 bases and J lost 6; bases outside the gene matches: 5. CDR3 bases: TGTGCCTGGTCCCGGGACAGGGGGCTCAATGAGCAGTTCTTC. Amino acid sequence: CAWSRDRGLNEQFF.

This clone turned up a few times. The chain links TRBV3-1 (or the pseudogene TRBV3-2) to TRBJ2-1, with 13 bases aligning to TRBD2. J was trimmed by 5 bases and V by 0 bases; bases with no gene match: 10. CDR1 is LGHDT and CDR2 is YNNKEL in the germline V gene (reference sequence). The CDR3 totals 19 residues. Here the CDR3 reads CASSQDNPLGLAGDNEQFF. DNA of the CDR3: TGTGCCAGCAGCCAAGATAATCCCCTCGGACTAGCGGGGGACAATGAGCAGTTCTTC.

The rearrangement uses TRBV30 and TRBJ1-5, with 7 nucleotides matching TRBD1. Losses at the gene ends were 1 base for V and 5 bases for J; bases not matched to a gene: 8. The CDR3 length is 15 residues. Germline loops: CDR1 GTSNPN, CDR2 SVGIG (reference sequence). CDR3 sequence: CAWSDQDRFDQPQHF. CDR3 in DNA: TGTGCCTGGAGTGATCAGGACAGGTTCGATCAGCCCCAGCATTTT.

The genes are TRBV18 and TRBJ2-1; tentatively, D is TRBD1 (6 bases). The CDR3 has 13 residues. The germline gives CDR1 KGHSH, CDR2 LQKENI. The V end was cut by 2 bases, the J end by 6 bases, with 8 bases between. The CDR3 reads CASSPGQLNEQFF. CDR3 DNA sequence: TGTGCCAGCTCACCAGGACAGCTCAATGAGCAGTTCTTC.

This clone appeared a single time. The rearrangement joins TRBV7-2 to TRBJ2-2; 7 positions agree with TRBD1. Losses at the gene ends were 4 bases for V and 2 bases for J; bases not matched to a gene: 4. CDR3 length: 15 residues. Germline values: CDR1 SGHTA, CDR2 FQGNSA. CDR3: CASSSGTANTGELFF. The CDR3 DNA sequence: TGTGCCAGCAGCTCCGGGACAGCAAACACCGGGGAGCTGTTTTTT.

The gene calls are TRBV3-1 (or the pseudogene TRBV3-2) and TRBJ2-1; no firm D call. CDR1 and CDR2 (germline): LGHDT, YNNKEL (reference sequence). Trimming stripped 3 bases from V and 8 bases from J, with 8 bases between. The CDR3 has 12 amino acids. The CDR3 DNA reads as TGTGCCAGCAGCCAGAGAGTCGATGAGCAGTTCTTC. Its translation: CASSQRVDEQFF.